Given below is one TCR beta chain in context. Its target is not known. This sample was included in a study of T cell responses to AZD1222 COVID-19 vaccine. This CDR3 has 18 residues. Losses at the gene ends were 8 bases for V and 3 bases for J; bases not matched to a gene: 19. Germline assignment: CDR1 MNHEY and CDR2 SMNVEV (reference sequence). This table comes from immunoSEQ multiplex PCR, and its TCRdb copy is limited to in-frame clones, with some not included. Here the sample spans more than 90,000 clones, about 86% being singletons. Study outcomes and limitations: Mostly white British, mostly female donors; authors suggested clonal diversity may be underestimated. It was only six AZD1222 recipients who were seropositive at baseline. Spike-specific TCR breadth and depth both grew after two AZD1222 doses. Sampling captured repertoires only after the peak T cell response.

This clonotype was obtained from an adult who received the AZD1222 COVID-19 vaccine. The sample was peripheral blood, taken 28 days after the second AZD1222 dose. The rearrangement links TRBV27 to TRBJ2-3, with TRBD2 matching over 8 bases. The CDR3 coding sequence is TGTGCCAGCGGCCGAGCGGGAGCGTTGGGGTTCGGGACAGATACGCAGTATTTT. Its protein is CASGRAGALGFGTDTQYF.